The table lists the clone carrying this T cell receptor beta chain with many counts. Its matching antigen is unknown. TCRdb re-called the 5' RACE reads through MiXCR, storing one row per CDR3 protein. This sample carries approximately 230,000 distinct CDR3 sequences, 16% of them seen once, and the ten largest clones take roughly 3.6%. This sample was included in a study of T-cell memory formation after mild COVID-19. Study in general: Clusters of TCRs were largely donor specific.

Study-wide results and limits: Cross-reactive memory appears to have joined, as suggested by some responding clones showing up in pre-infection memory. There was no confirmation that second-wave clones peaking on day 37 were SARS-CoV-2 specific.

The CDR3 consists of 17 residues. Germline V gene lookup returns CDR1 SGHNT and CDR2 YYREEE (reference sequence). Trimming removed 5 bases from V and 2 bases from J; junction bases left unmatched: 12. This sequence joins TRBV5-4 and TRBJ2-1; 8 nucleotides line up with TRBD2. The clonotype originates from a man aged 18-30 years who had mild COVID-19 (a few samples of this study predate the infection). Cell type and time point are not known. Sequencing was performed on PBMCs or a T cell subset sorted from them (not recorded which). CDR3 DNA: TGTGCCAGCAGACCCACCGCCGGGGGGGGGACCTACAATGAGCAGTTCTTC. It translates to CASRPTAGGGTYNEQFF. The full variable domain, with the rest looked up from reference TRBV5-4 and TRBJ2-1, is ETGVTQSPTHLIKTRGQQVTLRCSSQSGHNTVSWYQQALGQGPQFIFQYYREEENGRGNFPPRFSGLQFPNYSSELNVNALELDDSALYLCASRPTAGGGTYNEQFFGPGTRLTVL.